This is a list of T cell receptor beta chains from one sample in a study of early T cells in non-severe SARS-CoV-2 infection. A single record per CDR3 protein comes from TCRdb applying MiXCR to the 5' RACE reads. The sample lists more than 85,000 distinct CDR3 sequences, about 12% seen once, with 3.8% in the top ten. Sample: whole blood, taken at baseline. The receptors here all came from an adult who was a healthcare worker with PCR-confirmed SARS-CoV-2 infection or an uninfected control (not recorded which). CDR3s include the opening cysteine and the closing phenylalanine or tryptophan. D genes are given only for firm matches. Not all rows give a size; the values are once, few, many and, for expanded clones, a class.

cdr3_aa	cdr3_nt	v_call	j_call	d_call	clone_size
CASSQDTRWGMDNEQFF	TGTGCCAGCAGCCAAGATACCCGATGGGGTATGGACAATGAGCAGTTCTTC	TRBV14	TRBJ2-1	.	few
CASSLDRTNYGYTF	TGTGCCAGCAGTTTGGACAGGACCAACTATGGCTACACCTTC	TRBV28	TRBJ1-2	TRBD1	.
CRGLRDTEAFF	TGCAGGGGATTGAGGGACACTGAAGCTTTCTTT	TRBV20-1	TRBJ1-1	.	few
CAISARQGASYEQYF	TGTGCCATCAGTGCCCGTCAGGGGGCTTCCTACGAGCAGTACTTC	TRBV10-3	TRBJ2-7	TRBD1	.
CSASEGPYTEAFF	TGCAGTGCCAGCGAGGGGCCATACACTGAAGCTTTCTTT	TRBV20-1	TRBJ1-1	.	few
CASSLVAGNEQFF	TGTGCCAGCAGCTTAGTCGCCGGCAATGAGCAGTTCTTC	TRBV7-2	TRBJ2-1	.	few
CSVARRGDYEQYF	TGCAGCGTTGCCCGGCGTGGAGACTACGAGCAGTACTTC	TRBV29-1	TRBJ2-7	.	.
CASSRVHGSNQPQHF	TGTGCCAGCAGCCGCGTACACGGCAGCAATCAGCCCCAGCATTTT	TRBV5-6	TRBJ1-5	.	many
CSAREAVWTGDFYEQYF	TGCAGTGCTAGAGAGGCGGTCTGGACAGGGGACTTCTACGAGCAGTACTTC	TRBV20-1	TRBJ2-7	TRBD1	few
CASSLEGLAGGFTDTQYF	TGCGCCAGCAGCTTGGAAGGACTAGCGGGGGGATTCACAGATACGCAGTATTTT	TRBV5-1	TRBJ2-3	TRBD2	.
CASSLWERSPLHF	TGTGCCAGCAGTTTGTGGGAGCGTTCACCCCTCCACTTT	TRBV6-5	TRBJ1-6	.	.
CASSYGWQEFYGYTF	TGTGCCAGCAGTTACGGTTGGCAGGAGTTTTATGGCTACACCTTC	TRBV6-5	TRBJ1-2	.	.
CASNRLAGGPNEQFF	TGTGCCAGCAACCGACTAGCGGGAGGCCCCAATGAGCAGTTCTTC	TRBV3-1	TRBJ2-1	TRBD2	.
CASSEGQPKNTEAFF	TGTGCCAGCAGTGAAGGACAGCCTAAGAACACTGAAGCTTTCTTT	TRBV2	TRBJ1-1	.	few
CASSDSSENTEAFF	TGTGCCAGCAGTGACTCGTCGGAGAACACTGAAGCTTTCTTT	TRBV6-4	TRBJ1-1	.	few
CARKREGSYEQYF	TGTGCCAGGAAAAGGGAGGGGAGCTACGAGCAGTACTTC	TRBV6-4	TRBJ2-7	TRBD2	many
CASSRDTGANVLTF	TGCGCCAGCAGCCGGGATACTGGGGCCAACGTCCTGACTTTC	TRBV5-1	TRBJ2-6	.	few
CASFGTMTPDTQYF	TGTGCCAGCTTTGGGACGATGACGCCAGATACGCAGTATTTT	TRBV2	TRBJ2-3	.	.
CSARRQPMANYGYTF	TGCAGTGCTCGCCGACAGCCCATGGCTAACTATGGCTACACCTTC	TRBV20-1	TRBJ1-2	.	few
CASSPWAADYEQYF	TGTGCCAGCAGCCCTTGGGCGGCCGACTACGAGCAGTACTTC	TRBV9	TRBJ2-7	.	few
CASSLLGAGVGSYEQYF	TGTGCCAGCAGTTTACTTGGAGCGGGAGTCGGCTCCTACGAGCAGTACTTC	TRBV28	TRBJ2-7	TRBD2	many
CASSPQGANVLTF	TGTGCCAGCAGCCCTCAGGGGGCCAACGTCCTGACTTTC	TRBV7-3	TRBJ2-6	.	.
CASSLAPGAENYGYTF	TGCGCCAGCAGCTTGGCCCCAGGGGCCGAGAACTATGGCTACACCTTC	TRBV5-1	TRBJ1-2	.	.
CASSTGLQGSQPQHF	TGTGCCAGTAGTACTGGGCTACAGGGGTCTCAGCCCCAGCATTTT	TRBV19	TRBJ1-5	TRBD1	many
CASSLGTANPNYGYTF	TGTGCCAGCAGCTTGGGGACCGCTAACCCTAACTATGGCTACACCTTC	TRBV5-8	TRBJ1-2	.	many
CASSLTPGGVRYEQYF	TGTGCCAGCAGTTTAACCCCGGGGGGGGTGCGGTACGAGCAGTACTTC	TRBV28	TRBJ2-7	TRBD2	many
CASSSGTLYEQYF	TGTGCCAGCAGTTCCGGGACCCTCTACGAGCAGTACTTC	TRBV28	TRBJ2-7	.	.
CASSSPGHPLHF	TGTGCCAGCAGTTCCCCGGGACACCCCCTCCACTTT	TRBV27	TRBJ1-6	.	.
CASSLGQPANTGELFF	TGTGCCAGCAGCTTAGGACAGCCAGCGAACACCGGGGAGCTGTTTTTT	TRBV5-4	TRBJ2-2	.	few
CASSPLAGGNNEQFF	TGTGCCAGCTCACCTCTAGCGGGGGGAAACAATGAGCAGTTCTTC	TRBV18	TRBJ2-1	TRBD2	.
CASSTSPTEANTIYF	TGTGCCAGCAGCACTAGCCCGACAGAAGCAAACACCATATATTTT	TRBV11-2	TRBJ1-3	.	many
CSVESRIGEQFF	TGCAGCGTTGAGTCGAGAATCGGGGAGCAGTTCTTC	TRBV29-1	TRBJ2-1	.	few
CSAPGLAGHEQFF	TGCAGTGCGCCGGGACTAGCGGGACATGAGCAGTTCTTC	TRBV20-1	TRBJ2-1	TRBD2	many
CASSMTSIYGYTF	TGTGCCAGTAGTATGACGTCAATATATGGCTACACCTTC	TRBV19	TRBJ1-2	.	.
CASSLRRPSQGSSYEQYF	TGTGCCAGCAGTTTACGCCGACCCTCCCAGGGAAGCTCCTACGAGCAGTACTTC	TRBV27	TRBJ2-7	.	many
CSAFGSDGAKNIQYF	TGCAGTGCCTTTGGGTCCGATGGAGCCAAAAACATTCAGTACTTC	TRBV20-1	TRBJ2-4	.	many
CASSELGANTEAFF	TGTGCCAGCAGTGAACTCGGGGCGAACACTGAAGCTTTCTTT	TRBV12-3/TRBV12-4	TRBJ1-1	.	few
CASSSMETQYF	TGTGCCAGCAGTTCTATGGAGACCCAGTACTTC	TRBV12-3/TRBV12-4	TRBJ2-5	.	few
CSAEPLTGTDTQYF	TGCAGTGCGGAACCCTTGACAGGGACAGATACGCAGTATTTT	TRBV20-1	TRBJ2-3	TRBD1	.
CASSPRRGQHMNTEAFF	TGTGCCAGCAGCCCAAGACGGGGGCAGCATATGAACACTGAAGCTTTCTTT	TRBV7-9	TRBJ1-1	.	.
CASSLQGLAGGTYNEQFF	TGTGCCAGCAGCTTACAGGGACTAGCGGGAGGCACCTACAATGAGCAGTTCTTC	TRBV7-9	TRBJ2-1	TRBD2	many
CASSPSKTQYF	TGTGCCAGCAGCCCGTCGAAGACCCAGTACTTC	TRBV11-2	TRBJ2-5	.	.
CATSDPNRPYEQYF	TGTGCCACCAGTGATCCTAACCGGCCCTACGAGCAGTACTTC	TRBV24-1	TRBJ2-7	.	few
CASSAFRGDSPLHF	TGTGCCAGCAGCGCCTTTAGGGGCGATTCACCCCTCCACTTT	TRBV2	TRBJ1-6	.	few
CASSLGSQETQYF	TGTGCCAGCAGCTTAGGGAGCCAAGAGACCCAGTACTTC	TRBV7-3	TRBJ2-5	.	many
CSVGLAGMGQYF	TGCAGCGTTGGTCTAGCGGGGATGGGGCAGTATTTT	TRBV29-1	TRBJ2-3	TRBD2	few
CASSSPGQLNTEAFF	TGTGCCAGCAGTTCTCCGGGACAGCTGAACACTGAAGCTTTCTTT	TRBV6-2/TRBV6-3	TRBJ1-1	TRBD1	many
CASSQIALSPLHF	TGTGCCAGCAGCCAAATCGCGCTGTCACCCCTCCACTTT	TRBV3-1	TRBJ1-6	.	.
CASSQTRGSETQYF	TGTGCCAGCAGCCAAACCCGTGGGTCAGAGACCCAGTACTTC	TRBV7-9	TRBJ2-5	.	few
CASSTLPGANVLTF	TGTGCCAGTAGTACCCTCCCCGGGGCCAACGTCCTGACTTTC	TRBV19	TRBJ2-6	.	.
CASSVAPGPNTEAFF	TGTGCCAGCAGCGTAGCTCCAGGGCCGAACACTGAAGCTTTCTTT	TRBV9	TRBJ1-1	.	.
CASSWGTADTQYF	TGTGCCAGCAGCTGGGGGACGGCGGATACGCAGTATTTT	TRBV5-6	TRBJ2-3	.	.
CASNNRNYGYTF	TGTGCCAGTAACAACAGGAACTATGGCTACACCTTC	TRBV19	TRBJ1-2	.	many
CASSNRLAGGPHTQYF	TGTGCCAGCAGTAACCGACTAGCGGGAGGGCCCCATACGCAGTATTTT	TRBV6-5	TRBJ2-3	TRBD2	.
CSANGGGTYNEQFF	TGCAGCGCCAACGGAGGCGGGACCTACAATGAGCAGTTCTTC	TRBV29-1	TRBJ2-1	.	many
CASSQDELTSTDTQYF	TGTGCCAGCAGCCAAGATGAACTCACTAGCACAGATACGCAGTATTTT	TRBV3-1	TRBJ2-3	.	.
CAWRRGIGTRLYNEQFF	TGTGCCTGGCGGAGGGGGATTGGGACCAGACTCTACAATGAGCAGTTCTTC	TRBV30	TRBJ2-1	.	.
CASSQDPDRGYEQYF	TGCGCCAGCAGCCAAGATCCCGACAGGGGGTACGAGCAGTACTTC	TRBV4-1	TRBJ2-7	TRBD1	.